The source of this TCR beta chain is a study of shared clonotypes between healthy human individuals. Study conclusions and caveats: The expectation was that sequencing depth would affect clonotype sharing among donors.

To note about this clone: The antigen remains undetermined.

With 4 bases clipped from V and 7 bases from J, the junction kept 9 bases outside the gene matches. This CDR3 is 16 amino acids long. CDR1 and CDR2 (germline): MDHEN, SYDVKM. The naive CD8 fraction comprised CD45RO-negative cells positively selected for CCR7 and excluded terminally differentiated effector memory CD45RA+ cells. Adult donors, all healthy and HIV-negative, had no recent acute infections or vaccinations. Generated by immunoSEQ multiplex PCR, the TCRdb table keeps only in-frame clones and is missing some. The profile shows approximately 650,000 clones, just under 97% of them singletons. Material: naive CD8+ T cells sorted from blood. V usage is TRBV28 and J usage is TRBJ2-1; 11 bases are shared with TRBD2. This sequence originates from a woman in her twenties or thirties in good health. CDR3 loop: CASSSSLAGAGNEQFF. The CDR3 coding sequence is TGTGCCAGCAGTTCTTCACTAGCGGGAGCTGGGAATGAGCAGTTCTTC.